This T cell receptor beta chain is drawn from a study of cytomegalovirus exposure and HLA in healthy donors. On this clone: Its antigen is unidentified.

Germline CDR1 reads KGHSH; CDR2 reads LQKENI. Between the trimmed V and J ends, which lost 3 bases and 2 bases, there was a span of 11 bases. This CDR3 has 14 residues. In the PCR, 60 Vbeta and 13 Jbeta primers were used. Generated by immunoSEQ multiplex PCR, the TCRdb table keeps only in-frame clones and is missing some. The sample has roughly 180,000 clones; about 82% are singletons. Findings and limits, study-wide: It was 150 to 200 TCR beta chains that were listed as cytomegalovirus-associated. Within an earlier analysis, most TCR beta V segments proved productive either about 87% or about 30% of the time. The classifier reportedly diagnosed cytomegalovirus status with high sensitivity and specificity.

The TCR comes from a young woman in good health and CMV-seronegative. Sample: PBMCs. The rearrangement uses TRBV18 and TRBJ2-7, with D perhaps TRBD2 (5 bases). This chain's CDR3 is CASSPSSSPYEQYF. In nucleotides, the CDR3 is TGTGCCAGCTCACCGTCATCTAGCCCCTACGAGCAGTACTTC.